The 5 T cell receptor beta chains below were found in one sample sequenced in a study of blood T cell repertoires in COVID-19. This table comes from immunoSEQ multiplex PCR, and its TCRdb copy is limited to in-frame clones, with some not included. The data show 300,000 to 350,000 clones, approximately 88% seen once. Sequenced material: PBMCs or T cells enriched from blood (not recorded which). Receptors were obtained from a man between 25 and 39 years old who had recovered from COVID-19.

This clone was detected many times. The chain joins TRBV21-1 to TRBJ1-5. TRBV21-1 is marked as a pseudogene. The CDR3 length is 8 residues. The chain's CDR3 is CASSKCNF. The CDR3, as DNA: TGTGCCAGCAGCAAATGTAATTTT.

This clone came up a few times. The rearrangement joins TRBV6-4 to TRBJ2-3; 11 positions match TRBD1. Germline trimming cut 0 bases from V and 4 bases from J; bases unmatched to any gene: 0. This CDR3 is 15 amino acids long. Germline CDR1 is MRHNA and CDR2 is SNTAGT. In DNA, the CDR3 is TGTGCCAGCAGTGACTCGGGACAGGGGGCAGATACGCAGTATTTT. This gives the protein CASSDSGQGADTQYF.

This clone was detected ten times or more. The rearrangement uses TRBV29-1 and TRBJ2-2; the D gene is possibly TRBD1 (6 bases). The CDR3 totals 17 residues. Germline loops: CDR1 SQVTM, CDR2 ANQGSEA. V gave up 1 base and J gave up 6 bases, with 21 bases separating them. In DNA, the CDR3 is TGCAGCGTTGAAGTGATTTCCATTCAGGGGCCTTCCGGGGAGCTGTTTTTT. This sequence encodes CSVEVISIQGPSGELFF.

V usage is TRBV11-2 and J usage is TRBJ1-1; TRBD1 might be the D (6 bases). Trimming took off 2 bases at V and 1 base at J, with 8 bases between the two ends. The CDR3 runs 14 residues. CDR1 and CDR2 from the germline V gene are SGHAT and FQNNGV. CDR3 sequence (DNA): TGTGCCAGCAGCTTAAGCAGGGGGAACACTGAAGCTTTCTTT. Encoded protein: CASSLSRGNTEAFF.

This clone has only a few counts. The J gene is TRBJ1-3, the V gene TRBV28; 7 positions agree with TRBD1. Germline loops: CDR1 MDHEN, CDR2 SYDVKM. There are 14 residues in the CDR3. V lost 8 bases to trimming and J lost 0 bases; unmatched junction nucleotides: 4. CDR3 in amino acids: CASHRDSSGNTIYF. In nucleotides, the CDR3 is TGTGCCAGCCACAGGGACAGCTCTGGAAACACCATATATTTT.